Below are 28 T cell receptor beta chains sequenced from a single sample in a study of T cell changes during pregnancy in multiple sclerosis. TCRdb keeps only in-frame clones here, not all; method: immunoSEQ multiplex PCR. The sample records tens of thousands of clones, around 90% being singletons. The starting material was CD4+ T cells from peripheral blood mononuclear cells, obtained in the third trimester of pregnancy. The receptors shown here come from a female donor with multiple sclerosis, enrolled in a pregnancy study.

This chain uses TRBV30 with TRBJ1-2; 9 nucleotides match TRBD1. Germline CDR1 and CDR2: GTSNPN and SVGIG (reference sequence). The CDR3 sequence is 15 residues long. After removal of 2 bases from V and 4 bases from J, the junction contained 8 bases not matched to a gene. Here the CDR3 reads CAWSYNRGRGYGYTF. Here the CDR3 DNA reads TGTGCCTGGAGTTACAACAGGGGGCGAGGCTATGGCTACACCTTC.

This clone was seen more than once but under ten times. V and J are TRBV4-1 and TRBJ1-5, with a tentative D call TRBD1 (6 bases). Trimming removed 0 bases at V and 3 bases at J, with 9 bases between. From germline, CDR1 is MGHRA and CDR2 YSYEKL. The CDR3 consists of 15 residues. The CDR3 here is CASSQDRDNNQPQHF. Written as DNA, the CDR3 is TGCGCCAGCAGCCAAGACCGGGACAACAATCAGCCCCAGCATTTT.

As DNA, the CDR3 is TGTGCCAGCAGACGACAGGGCTATGGCTACACCTTC. Its translation is CASRRQGYGYTF. The chain carries TRBV6-5 and TRBJ1-2; 7 bases line up with TRBD1. The V and J ends lost 6 bases and 4 bases, in that order; junction bases with no gene match: 2. This CDR3 has 12 residues. The V gene's germline CDR1 is MNHEY and CDR2 SVGAGI.

This clone was observed a single time. The chain couples TRBV2 to TRBJ1-1; D gene unclear. This CDR3 spans 11 amino acids. Germline V CDR1 and CDR2: SNHLY, FYNNEI. The V and J ends lost 7 bases and 8 bases respectively, with 11 bases between them. CDR3 nucleotide sequence: TGTGCCAGCACCAGACAAACCGAAGCTTTCTTT. It specifies CASTRQTEAFF.

The rearrangement uses TRBV5-1 and TRBJ2-7, with D hard to call. CDR1 and CDR2 from the germline V gene are SGHRS and YFSETQ. This CDR3 has 13 amino acids. Trimming pared 4 bases from V and 7 bases from J, leaving 15 bases between. CDR3 sequence reads: CASSLDWPWEQYF. The DNA for the CDR3 is TGCGCCAGCAGCCTCGACTGGCCCTGGGAGCAGTACTTC.

The chain has TRBV18 and TRBJ1-1; the D is unclear. The V gene lost 4 bases and the J gene lost 1 base, with 13 bases spanning the gap. Germline values: CDR1 KGHSH, CDR2 LQKENI. The CDR3 has 15 residues. CDR3 sequence: CASSLGMAGNTEAFF. The CDR3 DNA sequence: TGTGCCAGCTCACTCGGTATGGCAGGGAACACTGAAGCTTTCTTT.

This clone has just a few counts. The rearrangement links TRBV19 to TRBJ1-1; possible D gene TRBD1, 6 bases. The CDR3 has 14 amino acids. Per the germline V gene, CDR1 is LNHDA and CDR2 is SQIVND (reference sequence). V was trimmed by 5 bases and J by 3 bases, leaving 13 bases between them. CDR3 bases: TGTGCCAGTAGTGTACAGGGCTGGGACACTGAAGCTTTCTTT. This sequence encodes CASSVQGWDTEAFF.

The chain joins TRBV9 to TRBJ2-1; 7 bases align to TRBD2. The V gene end was trimmed by 4 bases and the J gene end by 8 bases; junction bases not matched to a gene: 9. The CDR3 runs 14 residues. CDR1 and CDR2 (germline): SGDLS, YYNGEE. This CDR3 is CASSYGEGGDEQFF. The CDR3 coding sequence is TGTGCCAGCAGCTACGGGGAGGGAGGGGATGAGCAGTTCTTC.

This chain connects TRBV27 to TRBJ1-6; TRBD1 matches 8 bases. V was pared by 2 bases and J by 7 bases, with 4 bases of the junction left unmatched. The V gene's germline CDR1 is MNHEY and CDR2 SMNVEV (reference sequence). The CDR3 totals 15 residues. The CDR3 loop reads CASSLGTGLNSPLHF. In DNA form, the CDR3 reads TGTGCCAGCAGTTTAGGGACAGGCCTCAATTCACCCCTCCACTTT.

In nucleotides, the CDR3 is TGTGCCAGCAGCCCCCAAGGGGGCAGTAATTCACCCCTCCACTTT. Protein product: CASSPQGGSNSPLHF. The chain links TRBV5-4 to TRBJ1-6, with 7 bases aligning to TRBD1. This CDR3 has 15 amino acids. Germline-derived CDR1 and CDR2 are SGHNT and YYREEE (reference sequence). The trim removed 4 bases at V and 6 bases at J, leaving 7 bases unmatched.

The chain carries TRBV7-2 and TRBJ1-1, with TRBD1 matching 12 bases. The CDR3 covers 14 residues. Trimming took 4 bases from V and 11 from J; bases not matched to a gene: 8. CDR1 and CDR2 (germline): SGHTA, FQGNSA. This chain's CDR3 is CASSYAGQGANAFF. The CDR3 coding sequence is TGTGCCAGCAGCTACGCGGGACAGGGGGCGAACGCTTTCTTT.

This clone was detected once. The V gene is TRBV6-1, the J gene TRBJ2-7, with D possibly TRBD2 on 5 matching bases. The ends were cut back, 6 bases at V and 2 bases at J, with 11 bases in the middle. Germline lookup yields CDR1 MNHNS and CDR2 SASEGT. The CDR3 is made up of 13 amino acids. The CDR3 protein is CASRPSGTYEQYF. DNA for the CDR3: TGTGCCAGCAGACCATCCGGGACCTACGAGCAGTACTTC.

The chain recombines TRBV11-2 with TRBJ1-2; no clear D. Germline CDR1 is SGHAT and CDR2 is FQNNGV. Between the trimmed V and J ends, which lost 5 bases and 0 bases, there was a span of 13 bases. This CDR3 is built from 15 residues. CDR3 loop: CASSTIQSTNYGYTF. In DNA form, the CDR3 reads TGTGCCAGCAGCACCATACAGAGTACTAACTATGGCTACACCTTC.

The chain joins TRBV9 to TRBJ2-5; weak D call: TRBD1 (5 bases). Trimming removed 0 bases from V and 5 bases from J, with 11 bases in between. The germline gives CDR1 SGDLS, CDR2 YYNGEE. The CDR3 spans 14 residues. The DNA of the CDR3 is TGTGCCAGCAGCGTAGGTCAGGGTGGGGAGACCCAGTACTTC. Amino acids: CASSVGQGGETQYF. Full variable domain (missing parts from reference TRBV9 and TRBJ2-5): DSGVTQTPKHLITATGQRVTLRCSPRSGDLSVYWYQQSLDQGLQFLIQYYNGEERAKGNILERFSAQQFPDLHSELNLSSLELGDSALYFCASSVGQGGETQYFGPGTRLLVL.

The V call is TRBV2, the J call TRBJ2-7; possibly TRBD2 for D (6 bases). This CDR3 is 14 amino acids long. V lost 6 bases and J 0 bases, leaving 12 bases between the germline ends. The germline V gene has CDR1 SNHLY and CDR2 FYNNEI. In DNA form, the CDR3 reads TGTGCCAGCAGGGGGGACTTTAGCTCCTACGAGCAGTACTTC. This translates into CASRGDFSSYEQYF. Together with reference TRBV2 and TRBJ2-7, the CDR3 gives the full variable domain: EPEVTQTPSHQVTQMGQEVILRCVPISNHLYFYWYRQILGQKVEFLVSFYNNEISEKSEIFDDQFSVERPDGSNFTLKIRSTKLEDSAMYFCASRGDFSSYEQYFGPGTRLTVT.

As DNA, the CDR3 is TGTGCCAGCAGCGTTACTAGCGGGGGCCTGCAAGAGACCCAGTACTTC. It encodes CASSVTSGGLQETQYF. V is TRBV9 and J is TRBJ2-5, with TRBD2 matching over 11 bases. Germline values: CDR1 SGDLS, CDR2 YYNGEE. This CDR3 comprises 16 residues. The V gene end was trimmed by 2 bases and the J gene end by 2 bases; junction bases not matched to a gene: 5.

V gene TRBV7-3 combines with J gene TRBJ2-2; D possibly corresponds to TRBD2 (7 bases). From germline, CDR1 is SGHTA and CDR2 FQGTGA. V was shortened by 5 bases and J by 8 bases, with 12 bases between the two germline ends. The CDR3 is 13 amino acids. The CDR3 region is CASSKGGAGELFF. The CDR3 DNA follows: TGTGCCAGCAGCAAAGGGGGGGCTGGGGAGCTGTTTTTT.

This chain connects TRBV4-1 to TRBJ1-5; D may be TRBD1 (6 bases). CDR1 and CDR2 from the germline V gene are MGHRA and YSYEKL. Deletions cut 0 bases from V and 9 bases from J, with 18 bases between. The CDR3 spans 16 residues. CDR3 bases: TGCGCCAGCAGCCAAGACGGGGGGCAGGGCAGGAGGCCCCAGCATTTT. This codes for CASSQDGGQGRRPQHF.

This rearrangement joins TRBV5-1 to TRBJ2-3; 8 bases fit TRBD1. The V segment lost 0 bases and the J segment 5 bases; nucleotides outside the gene matches: 8. The CDR3 totals 16 residues. Germline V gives CDR1 SGHRS, CDR2 YFSETQ. The DNA for the CDR3 is TGCGCCAGCAGCTTGGAAGGGACAGGAATTGGAGATACGCAGTATTTT. Its protein product is CASSLEGTGIGDTQYF.

This rearrangement joins TRBV30 to TRBJ1-2; no clear D gene. The ends were cut back, 0 bases at V and 10 bases at J, with 15 bases in the middle. Germline loops: CDR1 GTSNPN, CDR2 SVGIG (reference sequence). CDR3 length equals 13 residues. CDR3: CAWSVSPPTYYTF. In DNA, the CDR3 is TGTGCCTGGAGTGTATCCCCCCCCACCTACTACACCTTC.

V is TRBV5-4 and J is TRBJ1-3; 9 bases agree with TRBD1. CDR3 size: 17 residues. The germline V gene encodes CDR1 SGHNT and CDR2 YYREEE (reference sequence). V lost 2 bases to trimming and J lost 0 bases; unmatched junction nucleotides: 6. The CDR3 DNA reads TGTGCCAGCAGCTTAGGACAGGGGATGGGCTCTGGAAACACCATATATTTT. Its translation is CASSLGQGMGSGNTIYF.

This clone was detected once. J is TRBJ2-2 and V is TRBV6-6; TRBD1 aligns across 8 bases. The CDR3 runs 15 residues. Losses at the gene ends were 6 bases for V and 4 bases for J; bases not matched to a gene: 7. Germline V gene data show CDR1 as MNHNY and CDR2 as SVGAGI (reference sequence). The CDR3 DNA sequence: TGTGCCAGCAGCCTACGGACAGGGAGCACCGGGGAGCTGTTTTTT. Translation: CASSLRTGSTGELFF.

This chain links TRBV19 with TRBJ2-6; TRBD1 agrees at 8 bases. The CDR3 has 17 amino acids. J lost 4 bases, V lost 7 bases, and 12 bases had no gene match. Germline V gives CDR1 LNHDA, CDR2 SQIVND (reference sequence). The CDR3 DNA reads TGTGCCAGTACCTCCGCGACAGGGGTTTCGGGGGCCAACGTCCTGACTTTC. Translated: CASTSATGVSGANVLTF.

The V and J genes are TRBV25-1 and TRBJ2-2; no definite D call. CDR3 size: 17 residues. V was shortened by 7 bases and J by 0 bases, with 18 bases between the two germline ends. CDR1 MGHDK and CDR2 SYGVNS come from the germline V gene. The CDR3 DNA sequence: TGTGCCAGCATGCCCGGCGACTCGACCGCGAACACCGGGGAGCTGTTTTTT. Translating gives CASMPGDSTANTGELFF.

The chain links TRBV27 to TRBJ1-2; the D is unclear. The V and J ends lost 8 bases and 5 bases respectively, with 15 bases between them. There are 13 residues in the CDR3. The germline CDR1 and CDR2 sequences are MNHEY and SMNVEV (reference sequence). The CDR3 loop is CASRGGWPYGYTF. The CDR3 coding sequence is TGTGCCAGCCGAGGCGGTTGGCCTTATGGCTACACCTTC.

The chain couples TRBV5-1 to TRBJ2-3, with a possible D match to TRBD2 (6 bases). Germline assignment: CDR1 SGHRS and CDR2 YFSETQ. The ends were cut back, 2 bases at V and 5 bases at J, with 12 bases in the middle. The CDR3 extends over 14 amino acids. Written as DNA, the CDR3 is TGCGCCAGCAGCTTTGGAGGGGAGGAAGATACGCAGTATTTT. Translating it yields CASSFGGEEDTQYF.

The chain has TRBV4-2 and TRBJ2-3; 11 bases are shared with TRBD2. There are 18 residues in the CDR3. Germline V CDR1 and CDR2: LGHNA, YNFKEQ. V lost 0 bases to trimming and J lost 5 bases; unmatched junction nucleotides: 10. CDR3 protein: CASSQDQLAGAPGDTQYF. CDR3 nucleotides: TGTGCCAGCAGCCAAGATCAACTAGCGGGGGCCCCGGGAGATACGCAGTATTTT.

The genes are TRBV4-1 and TRBJ2-7; TRBD2 matches at 12 bases. The ends lost 2 bases at V and 1 base at J; junction bases unmatched: 9. This CDR3 has 18 amino acids. Germline assignment: CDR1 MGHRA and CDR2 YSYEKL. The CDR3 here is CASSQPRTSGVPSYEQYF. The CDR3 nucleotides are TGCGCCAGCAGCCAACCCCGGACTAGCGGGGTACCATCCTACGAGCAGTACTTC.